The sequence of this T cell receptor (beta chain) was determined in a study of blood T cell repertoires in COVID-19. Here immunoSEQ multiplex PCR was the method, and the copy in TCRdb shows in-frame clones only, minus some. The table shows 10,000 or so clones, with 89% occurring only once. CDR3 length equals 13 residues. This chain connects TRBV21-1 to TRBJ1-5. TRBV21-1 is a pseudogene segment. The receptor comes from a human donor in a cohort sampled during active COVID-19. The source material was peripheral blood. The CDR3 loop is CASTTGGGQPQHF. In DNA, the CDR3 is TGTGCCAGCACCACGGGGGGGGGTCAGCCCCAGCATTTT.